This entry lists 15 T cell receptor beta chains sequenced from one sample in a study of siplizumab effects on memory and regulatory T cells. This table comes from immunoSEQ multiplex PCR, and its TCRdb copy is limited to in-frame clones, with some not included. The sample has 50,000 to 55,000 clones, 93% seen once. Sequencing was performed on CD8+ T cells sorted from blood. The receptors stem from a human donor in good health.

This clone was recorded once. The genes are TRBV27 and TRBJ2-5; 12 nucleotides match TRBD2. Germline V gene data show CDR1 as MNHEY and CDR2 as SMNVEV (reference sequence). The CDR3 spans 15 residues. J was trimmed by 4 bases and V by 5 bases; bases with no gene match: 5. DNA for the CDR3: TGTGCCAGCAGTACCCTAGCGGGGGGGGGAGAGACCCAGTACTTC. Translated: CASSTLAGGGETQYF.

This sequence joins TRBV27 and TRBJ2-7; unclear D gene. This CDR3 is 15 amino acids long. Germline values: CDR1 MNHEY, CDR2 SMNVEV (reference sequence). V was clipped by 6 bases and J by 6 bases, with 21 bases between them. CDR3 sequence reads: CASSLSYVGSGEQYF. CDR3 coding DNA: TGTGCCAGCAGCCTCTCCTATGTAGGGTCTGGCGAGCAGTACTTC.

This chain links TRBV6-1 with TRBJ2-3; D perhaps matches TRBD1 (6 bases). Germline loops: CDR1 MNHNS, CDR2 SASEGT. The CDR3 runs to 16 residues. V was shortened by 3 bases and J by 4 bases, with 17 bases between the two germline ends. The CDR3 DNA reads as TGTGCCAGCAGTGAGTCGACAGGTCTCCCGGCAGATACGCAGTATTTT. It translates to CASSESTGLPADTQYF.

CDR3 coding DNA: TGTGCCAGCAGCGTAGATGGTCCCAATGAGCAGTTCTTC. Encoded protein: CASSVDGPNEQFF. The chain employs TRBV9 and TRBJ2-1; unclear D gene. V shed 0 bases and J shed 6 bases, with 7 bases lying between them. Germline V CDR1 and CDR2: SGDLS, YYNGEE. The CDR3 covers 13 residues.

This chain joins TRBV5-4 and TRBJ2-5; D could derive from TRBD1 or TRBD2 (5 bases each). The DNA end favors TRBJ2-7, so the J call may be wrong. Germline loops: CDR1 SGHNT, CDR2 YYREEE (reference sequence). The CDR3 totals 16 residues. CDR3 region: CASSIVPRDGPYEQYF. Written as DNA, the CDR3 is TGTGCCAGCAGCATCGTGCCCCGGGACGGACCCTACGAGCAGTACTTC.

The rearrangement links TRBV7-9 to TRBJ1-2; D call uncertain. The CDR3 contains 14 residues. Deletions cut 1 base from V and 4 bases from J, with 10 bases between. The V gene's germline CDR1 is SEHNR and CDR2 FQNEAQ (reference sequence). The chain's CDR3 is CASSLGVASYGYTF. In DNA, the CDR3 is TGTGCCAGCAGCTTAGGAGTCGCAAGCTATGGCTACACCTTC.

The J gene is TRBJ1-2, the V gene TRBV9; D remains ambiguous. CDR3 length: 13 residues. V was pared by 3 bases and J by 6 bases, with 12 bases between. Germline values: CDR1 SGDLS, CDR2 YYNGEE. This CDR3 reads CASSGRSQDGYTF. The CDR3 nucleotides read TGTGCCAGCAGCGGCAGGTCGCAGGATGGCTACACCTTC.

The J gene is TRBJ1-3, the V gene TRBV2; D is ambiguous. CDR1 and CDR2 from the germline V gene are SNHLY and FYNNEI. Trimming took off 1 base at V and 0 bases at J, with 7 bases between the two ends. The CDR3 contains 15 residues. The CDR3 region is CASSEGRSSGNTIYF. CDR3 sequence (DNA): TGTGCCAGCAGTGAAGGCAGGAGCTCTGGAAACACCATATATTTT.

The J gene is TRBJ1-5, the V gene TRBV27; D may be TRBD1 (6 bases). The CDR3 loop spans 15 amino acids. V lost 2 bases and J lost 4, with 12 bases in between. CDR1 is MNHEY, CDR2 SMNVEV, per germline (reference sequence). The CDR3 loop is CASSLGWGLNQPQHF. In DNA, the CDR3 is TGTGCCAGCAGTTTAGGTTGGGGGCTGAATCAGCCCCAGCATTTT.

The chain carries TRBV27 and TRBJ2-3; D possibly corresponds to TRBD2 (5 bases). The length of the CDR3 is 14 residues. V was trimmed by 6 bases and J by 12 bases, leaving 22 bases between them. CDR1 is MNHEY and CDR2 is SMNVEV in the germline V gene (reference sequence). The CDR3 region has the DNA TGTGCCAGCAGACAACGGGATCTCTCTCCGATTCAGTATTTT. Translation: CASRQRDLSPIQYF.

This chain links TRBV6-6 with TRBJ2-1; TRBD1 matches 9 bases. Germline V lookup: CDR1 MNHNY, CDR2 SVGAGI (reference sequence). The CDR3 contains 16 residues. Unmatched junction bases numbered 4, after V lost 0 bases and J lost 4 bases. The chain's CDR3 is CASSYSPGQGYNEQFF. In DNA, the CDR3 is TGTGCCAGCAGTTACTCACCGGGACAGGGATACAATGAGCAGTTCTTC.

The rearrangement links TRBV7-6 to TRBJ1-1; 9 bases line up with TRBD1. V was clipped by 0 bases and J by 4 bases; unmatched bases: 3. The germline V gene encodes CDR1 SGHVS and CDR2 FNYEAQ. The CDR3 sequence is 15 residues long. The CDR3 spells CASSLAGTGTTEAFF. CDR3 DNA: TGTGCCAGCAGCTTAGCCGGGACAGGGACCACTGAAGCTTTCTTT.

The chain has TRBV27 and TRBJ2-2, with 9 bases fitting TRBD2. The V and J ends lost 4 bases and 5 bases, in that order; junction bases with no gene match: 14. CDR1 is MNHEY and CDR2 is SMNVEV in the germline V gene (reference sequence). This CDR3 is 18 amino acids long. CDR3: CASSSVVAGAGGTGELFF. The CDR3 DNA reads TGTGCCAGCAGTTCGGTGGTAGCGGGAGCAGGGGGGACCGGGGAGCTGTTTTTT.

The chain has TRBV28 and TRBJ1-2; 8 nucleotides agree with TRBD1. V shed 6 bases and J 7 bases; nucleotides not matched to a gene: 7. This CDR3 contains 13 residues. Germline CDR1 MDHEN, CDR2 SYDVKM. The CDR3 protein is CASSYRTGTGYTF. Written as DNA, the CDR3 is TGTGCCAGCAGCTATAGGACAGGGACTGGCTACACCTTC.

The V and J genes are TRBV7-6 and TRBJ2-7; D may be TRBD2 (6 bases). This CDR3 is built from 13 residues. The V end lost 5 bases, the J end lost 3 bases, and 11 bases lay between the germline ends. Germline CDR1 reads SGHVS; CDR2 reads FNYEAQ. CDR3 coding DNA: TGTGCCAGCAGCCCGGGACTGTACTACGAGCAGTACTTC. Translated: CASSPGLYYEQYF.